These 27 T cell receptor beta chains were all obtained from the same sample, sequenced in a study of CD8 T cells in Susac syndrome. An input of 0.5 to 1 ug of RNA was subjected to reverse transcription using random hexamers. TCRdb called the immunoSEQ multiplex PCR reads again in MiXCR, with one record for every CDR3 protein. Of about 130,000 distinct CDR3 sequences in the sample, over 90% were seen once. The sequencing sample was made of CD8+ T cells from PBMCs. The source of these receptors is a human donor with Susac syndrome.

This rearrangement joins TRBV30 to TRBJ1-2; 9 bases map to TRBD1. The CDR3 runs to 16 residues. Trimming cost V 2 bases and J 3 bases; bases outside gene matches: 10. Per germline, CDR1 GTSNPN and CDR2 SVGIG (reference sequence). The CDR3 coding sequence is TGTGCCTGGAGTCATGACAGGGGGAGATCTGACTATGGCTACACCTTC. Its translation is CAWSHDRGRSDYGYTF.

The chain carries TRBV21-1 and TRBJ2-2. TRBV21-1 is a pseudogene. This CDR3 comprises 13 residues. The CDR3 DNA reads TGTGCCATACCTCAGAGAAACACCGGGGAGCTGTTTTTT. This encodes CAIPQRNTGELFF.

This chain connects TRBV10-3 to TRBJ1-2, with TRBD1 matching over 8 bases. The J segment lost 6 bases and the V segment lost 2 bases, leaving 8 bases of the junction unmatched. From germline, CDR1 is ENHRY and CDR2 SYGVKD. The CDR3 is 15 residues long. CDR3 sequence: CAISEIFGTGDGYTF. The CDR3 DNA follows: TGTGCCATCAGTGAGATTTTTGGGACAGGTGATGGCTACACCTTC.

This sequence joins TRBV14 and TRBJ2-1, with D possibly being TRBD1 (6 bases). With 1 base removed from V and 7 bases from J, the gap between germline ends came to 11 bases. The CDR3 length is 14 residues. Germline V gene data show CDR1 as SGHDN and CDR2 as FVKESK. CDR3 sequence: CASSQAGELNEQFF. The CDR3, as DNA: TGTGCCAGCAGCCAAGCAGGGGAGCTTAATGAGCAGTTCTTC.

The J gene is TRBJ1-1, the V gene TRBV29-1, with a weak D call TRBD1 (5 bases). Trimming took 5 bases from V and 0 from J, leaving 13 bases between them. The CDR3 extends over 14 amino acids. Germline V lookup: CDR1 SQVTM, CDR2 ANQGSEA. The CDR3 loop reads CSVLGQGMNTEAFF. DNA for the CDR3: TGCAGCGTTCTTGGGCAGGGTATGAACACTGAAGCTTTCTTT.

The gene calls are TRBV23-1 and TRBJ2-7; D remains unclear. TRBV23-1 is classed as an ORF, of uncertain function. With 0 bases removed from V and 4 bases from J, the gap between germline ends came to 10 bases. The CDR3 runs 14 residues. DNA of the CDR3: TGCGCCAGCAGTCAATCGGGCAGGTTGTACGAGCAGTACTTC. Encoded protein: CASSQSGRLYEQYF.

This chain connects TRBV29-1 to TRBJ2-1; D tentatively reads TRBD1 or TRBD2 (5 bases each). The CDR3 totals 13 residues. The germline V gene encodes CDR1 SQVTM and CDR2 ANQGSEA. Trimming pared 6 bases from V and 5 bases from J, leaving 14 bases between. Written as DNA, the CDR3 is TGCAGCGTCCATAGTGGGGGAGACAATGAGCAGTTCTTC. Protein product: CSVHSGGDNEQFF.

V is TRBV7-6 and J is TRBJ2-7, with unresolved D. The ends were cut back, 7 bases at V and 2 bases at J, with 15 bases in the middle. Germline CDR1 and CDR2: SGHVS and FNYEAQ. The CDR3 consists of 14 residues. This CDR3 is CASTKGTGPYEQYF. CDR3 DNA: TGTGCCAGCACCAAGGGAACGGGTCCCTACGAGCAGTACTTC.

The J gene is TRBJ2-1, the V gene TRBV5-1; D is undetermined. V lost 1 base to trimming and J lost 9 bases, with 8 bases between them. This CDR3 has 12 amino acids. Germline loops: CDR1 SGHRS, CDR2 YFSETQ. The chain's CDR3 is CASSLLSSEQFF. CDR3 nucleotide sequence: TGCGCCAGCAGCTTGCTGAGCAGTGAGCAGTTCTTC. Full variable domain (missing parts from reference TRBV5-1 and TRBJ2-1): KAGVTQTPRYLIKTRGQQVTLSCSPISGHRSVSWYQQTPGQGLQFLFEYFSETQRNKGNFPGRFSGRQFSNSRSEMNVSTLELGDSALYLCASSLLSSEQFFGPGTRLTVL.

The chain has TRBV13 and TRBJ2-1, with TRBD2 identical over 12 bases. V lost 5 bases and J lost 0; bases outside the gene matches: 8. Germline V gene lookup returns CDR1 PRHDT and CDR2 FYEKMQ (reference sequence). The CDR3 extends over 18 amino acids. CDR3: CASSTWTSGNSSYNEQFF. The CDR3 DNA follows: TGTGCCAGCAGCACCTGGACTAGCGGGAATAGCTCCTACAATGAGCAGTTCTTC. Together with reference TRBV13 and TRBJ2-1, the CDR3 gives the full variable domain: AAGVIQSPRHLIKEKRETATLKCYPIPRHDTVYWYQQGPGQDPQFLISFYEKMQSDKGSIPDRFSAQQFSDYHSELNMSSLELGDSALYFCASSTWTSGNSSYNEQFFGPGTRLTVL.

The chain combines TRBV27 with TRBJ2-3; no clear D gene. Trimming stripped 7 bases from V and 4 bases from J, with 18 bases between. Germline values: CDR1 MNHEY, CDR2 SMNVEV (reference sequence). This CDR3 region has 15 residues. The CDR3 DNA reads as TGTGCCAGCACCCCCGGCCTAGGTGGGCCAGATACGCAGTATTTT. Protein product: CASTPGLGGPDTQYF.

The chain recombines TRBV4-1 with TRBJ2-1; 9 bases agree with TRBD2. From germline, CDR1 is MGHRA and CDR2 YSYEKL. The length of the CDR3 is 18 residues. Trimming cost V 0 bases and J 4 bases; bases outside gene matches: 10. The CDR3 spells CASSQDSPSSGAYNEQFF. CDR3 nucleotides: TGCGCCAGCAGCCAAGATTCACCCTCTAGCGGGGCATACAATGAGCAGTTCTTC.

The chain recombines TRBV13 with TRBJ2-1; TRBD1 might be the D (5 bases). The germline V gene encodes CDR1 PRHDT and CDR2 FYEKMQ (reference sequence). The V end lost 4 bases, the J end lost 9 bases, and 10 bases lay between the germline ends. The CDR3 totals 12 residues. The CDR3 loop is CASSSRRGEQFF. In DNA form, the CDR3 reads TGTGCCAGCAGCTCACGAAGGGGTGAGCAGTTCTTC.

The J gene is TRBJ1-2, the V gene TRBV25-1, with TRBD1 as a possible D gene (5 bases). The germline gives CDR1 MGHDK, CDR2 SYGVNS. Trimming shortened V by 0 bases and J by 3 bases, and 11 bases separated the two germline ends. This CDR3 is built from 15 residues. CDR3 nucleotides: TGTGCCAGCAGTGAATATTGGCAGGGAGACTATGGCTACACCTTC. It is translated as CASSEYWQGDYGYTF.

This clonotype was seen just once. This chain connects TRBV9 to TRBJ1-2; D not resolved. V dropped 6 bases and J dropped 3 bases, with 6 bases sitting between them. The length of the CDR3 is 11 residues. The germline gives CDR1 SGDLS, CDR2 YYNGEE. The DNA of the CDR3 is TGTGCCAGCACCGGCGACTATGGCTACACCTTC. Its translation is CASTGDYGYTF.

The V and J genes are TRBV28 and TRBJ2-5, with TRBD1 matching over 8 bases. CDR1 and CDR2 (germline): MDHEN, SYDVKM. CDR3 length equals 16 residues. With V trimmed by 6 bases and J by 4 bases, 13 bases remained unmatched. The CDR3 spells CASSWGSSDRGETQYF. CDR3 coding DNA: TGTGCCAGCAGCTGGGGCAGCTCCGACAGGGGAGAGACCCAGTACTTC.

The V and J genes are TRBV12-3 or TRBV12-4 and TRBJ2-6; perhaps TRBD2 as D (6 bases). The V and J ends lost 5 bases and 1 base respectively, with 18 bases between them. The CDR3 loop spans 18 amino acids. The CDR3 is CASSVTWDWTSGANVLTF. For the CDR3, the DNA is TGTGCCAGCAGTGTCACCTGGGACTGGACGTCTGGGGCCAACGTCCTGACTTTC.

This chain links TRBV30 with TRBJ1-1, with no clear D. Germline values: CDR1 GTSNPN, CDR2 SVGIG (reference sequence). The V and J ends lost 1 base and 3 bases respectively, with 9 bases between them. The CDR3 is 13 amino acids. This CDR3 reads CAWSGEGYTEAFF. For the CDR3, the DNA is TGTGCCTGGAGTGGGGAGGGATACACTGAAGCTTTCTTT.

The rearrangement joins TRBV7-8 to TRBJ2-7, with D possibly being TRBD2 (6 bases). This CDR3 has 14 residues. Trimming pared 6 bases from V and 6 bases from J, leaving 18 bases between. CDR1 is SGHVS and CDR2 is FQNEAQ in the germline V gene. The CDR3, as DNA: TGTGCCAGCAGACATCCCCGGGAGATGAGCGAGCAGTACTTC. This codes for CASRHPREMSEQYF.

This chain connects TRBV19 to TRBJ2-7; D ambiguous. The CDR3 is made up of 13 amino acids. Trimming removed 1 base from V and 7 bases from J, with 11 bases in between. Germline assignment: CDR1 LNHDA and CDR2 SQIVND (reference sequence). CDR3 loop: CASSIGGSDEQYF. The CDR3 nucleotides read TGTGCCAGTAGTATAGGAGGATCGGATGAGCAGTACTTC.

The chain uses TRBV3-1 and TRBJ2-1; D gene ambiguous. The germline V and J ends were trimmed by 0 bases and 7 bases, with 19 bases remaining between them. The CDR3 covers 17 residues. From germline, CDR1 is LGHDT and CDR2 YNNKEL (reference sequence). CDR3 loop: CASSQDKVGGGWNEQFF. The CDR3 bases are TGTGCCAGCAGCCAAGATAAGGTAGGCGGTGGTTGGAATGAGCAGTTCTTC.

The chain uses TRBV5-1 and TRBJ2-1; D is unclear. The V and J ends lost 6 bases and 8 bases respectively, with 18 bases between them. The germline V gene encodes CDR1 SGHRS and CDR2 YFSETQ. The CDR3 has 14 amino acids. Here the CDR3 DNA reads TGCGCCAGCACCGCTTTCGACCGTGACCATGAGCAGTTCTTC. It specifies CASTAFDRDHEQFF. Full variable domain (remainder filled in from reference TRBV5-1 and TRBJ2-1): KAGVTQTPRYLIKTRGQQVTLSCSPISGHRSVSWYQQTPGQGLQFLFEYFSETQRNKGNFPGRFSGRQFSNSRSEMNVSTLELGDSALYLCASTAFDRDHEQFFGPGTRLTVL.

The V call is TRBV4-1, the J call TRBJ2-2, with 12 bases aligning to TRBD2. V was pared by 0 bases and J by 7 bases, with 9 bases of the junction left unmatched. CDR1 is MGHRA and CDR2 is YSYEKL in the germline V gene. The CDR3 loop spans 18 amino acids. The CDR3 DNA reads TGCGCCAGCAGCCAAGAGCCGACTAGCGGGAGTCTTCACGGGGAGCTGTTTTTT. Its protein is CASSQEPTSGSLHGELFF.

The chain employs TRBV20-1 and TRBJ2-5; D possibly uses TRBD1 or TRBD2 (6 bases each). Trimming left V 6 bases short and J 7 bases short, with 15 bases between. Germline CDR1 and CDR2: DFQATT and SNEGSKA (reference sequence). The CDR3 contains 12 residues. DNA of the CDR3: TGCAGTGCACGGCCAAGGGGGGTGACCCAGTACTTC. This translates into CSARPRGVTQYF.

The chain couples TRBV30 to TRBJ2-7; 10 nucleotides line up with TRBD2. Germline V CDR1 and CDR2: GTSNPN, SVGIG (reference sequence). Germline trimming cut 1 base from V and 6 bases from J; bases unmatched to any gene: 3. The CDR3 consists of 13 residues. CDR3 nucleotide sequence: TGTGCCTGGAGTGGGCCTAGCGGGAGCGAGCAGTACTTC. This translates into CAWSGPSGSEQYF. Supplemented by reference TRBV30 and TRBJ2-7, the full variable domain reads SQTIHQWPATLVQPVGSPLSLECTVEGTSNPNLYWYRQAAGRGLQLLFYSVGIGQISSEVPQNLSASRPQDRQFILSSKKLLLSDSGFYLCAWSGPSGSEQYFGPGTRLTVT.

The chain recombines TRBV29-1 with TRBJ2-3, with D perhaps TRBD1 (5 bases). The CDR3 is 13 residues long. Trimming removed 7 bases at V and 0 bases at J, with 11 bases between. Germline V gene data show CDR1 as SQVTM and CDR2 as ANQGSEA. This CDR3 reads CSAWGESTDTQYF. The CDR3 DNA is TGCAGCGCATGGGGCGAGAGCACAGATACGCAGTATTTT.

The chain couples TRBV11-2 to TRBJ2-5; maybe TRBD2 (6 bases). Germline CDR1 reads SGHAT; CDR2 reads FQNNGV. The V and J ends lost 4 bases and 2 bases respectively, with 17 bases between them. The CDR3 contains 16 residues. This CDR3 is CASSSRWSSGQETQYF. As DNA, the CDR3 is TGTGCCAGCAGCTCCCGGTGGAGTAGCGGTCAAGAGACCCAGTACTTC.